This passage covers 25 T cell receptor beta chains from one sample sequenced in a study of blood T cell repertoires in COVID-19. Repertoires were generated with immunoSEQ multiplex PCR, while TCRdb's copy carries only in-frame clones and drops some. The sample records roughly 250,000 clones, approximately 85% being singletons. Sample: peripheral blood. These receptors were taken from a woman in her sixties or seventies with acute or convalescent COVID-19.

This chain joins TRBV4-3 and TRBJ2-1, with D perhaps TRBD2 (6 bases). Germline lookup yields CDR1 LGHNA and CDR2 YSLEER. With 0 bases removed from V and 13 bases from J, the gap between germline ends came to 25 bases. The CDR3 is made up of 17 amino acids. CDR3 loop: CASSQESSVPKSPEQFF. The DNA for the CDR3 is TGCGCCAGCAGCCAAGAGTCTAGCGTCCCTAAGTCTCCTGAACAGTTCTTC.

The genes are TRBV7-2 and TRBJ2-7, with 7 nucleotides matching TRBD1. This CDR3 is built from 15 residues. The germline CDR1 and CDR2 sequences are SGHTA and FQGNSA. V was pared by 6 bases and J by 5 bases, with 13 bases of the junction left unmatched. The CDR3: CASSSRQGNRDEQYF. The CDR3 nucleotides are TGTGCCAGCAGTTCAAGACAGGGAAATCGAGACGAGCAGTACTTC.

This sequence joins TRBV6-5 and TRBJ1-1; D is perhaps TRBD1 (6 bases). Germline CDR1 MNHEY, CDR2 SVGAGI. V was trimmed by 7 bases and J by 1 base, leaving 10 bases between them. The CDR3 totals 13 residues. The CDR3: CASIKQGNTEAFF. CDR3 nucleotides: TGTGCCAGCATTAAACAGGGGAACACTGAAGCTTTCTTT.

The V gene is TRBV20-1, the J gene TRBJ2-5; D is perhaps TRBD2 (5 bases). CDR1 DFQATT and CDR2 SNEGSKA come from the germline V gene (reference sequence). The CDR3 runs 11 residues. V dropped 7 bases and J dropped 5 bases, with 11 bases sitting between them. Written as DNA, the CDR3 is TGCAGTGTTGGGCCGGGGGAGACCCAGTACTTC. Encoded protein: CSVGPGETQYF.

The genes are TRBV7-2 and TRBJ1-6, with D possibly TRBD1 on 6 matching bases. Deletions cut 4 bases from V and 4 bases from J, with 11 bases between. Per germline, CDR1 SGHTA and CDR2 FQGNSA. The CDR3 is 15 residues long. CDR3 sequence: CASSSGAAYNSPLHF. The CDR3 region has the DNA TGTGCCAGCAGCTCAGGGGCTGCTTATAATTCACCCCTCCACTTT.

Concerning this clone itself: Its ends do not fully match the called genes, so a read error is possible. The DNA of the CDR3 is TGCAGCGTTGAGGGTTACAGGATCTTC. This encodes CSVEGYRIF. The rearrangement links TRBV29-1 to TRBJ2-1, with D tentatively TRBD1 (5 bases). CDR1 is SQVTM, CDR2 ANQGSEA, per germline. The CDR3 has 9 residues.

The CDR3 reads CASSLRTGYYEQYF. The CDR3 DNA follows: TGTGCCAGCAGCCTTCGGACAGGATACTACGAGCAGTACTTC. The chain recombines TRBV4-2 with TRBJ2-7; TRBD1 aligns across 7 bases. V lost 4 bases to trimming and J lost 3 bases; unmatched junction nucleotides: 6. Germline V CDR1 and CDR2: LGHNA, YNFKEQ. The CDR3 covers 14 residues.

V and J are TRBV24-1 and TRBJ1-1; tentative D call: TRBD1 (6 bases). CDR1 and CDR2 (germline): KGHDR, SFDVKD. V was pared by 7 bases and J by 0 bases, with 11 bases between. This CDR3 has 14 amino acids. As DNA, the CDR3 is TGTGCCACCAGAGAGACAGGTATGAACACTGAAGCTTTCTTT. This sequence encodes CATRETGMNTEAFF.

This CDR3 is CASSQGFSGNTIYF. CDR3 bases: TGTGCCAGCAGTCAGGGATTCTCTGGAAACACCATATATTTT. The chain is built from TRBV6-5 and TRBJ1-3, with D possibly being TRBD1 (5 bases). From germline, CDR1 is MNHEY and CDR2 SVGAGI. The CDR3 loop spans 14 amino acids. The ends were cut back, 5 bases at V and 0 bases at J, with 8 bases in the middle.

This chain links TRBV7-9 with TRBJ2-7, with 9 bases identical to TRBD1. Germline-derived CDR1 and CDR2 are SEHNR and FQNEAQ (reference sequence). V shed 5 bases, J shed 6 bases, and the junction held 8 bases outside the gene matches. This CDR3 has 14 residues. The CDR3 protein is CASSQGQGWSEQYF. CDR3 nucleotides: TGTGCCAGCAGCCAGGGACAGGGCTGGAGCGAGCAGTACTTC.

The chain couples TRBV13 to TRBJ1-2, with 10 positions matching TRBD1. The CDR3 is 15 residues long. The germline CDR1 and CDR2 sequences are PRHDT and FYEKMQ (reference sequence). V shed 5 bases, J shed 4 bases, and the junction held 7 bases outside the gene matches. The CDR3 coding sequence is TGTGCCAGCAGCGGCCGGGACAGGGGAGGCTATGGCTACACCTTC. Translation: CASSGRDRGGYGYTF.

V and J are TRBV29-1 and TRBJ1-6, with 8 bases fitting TRBD1. Germline CDR1 is SQVTM and CDR2 is ANQGSEA. V lost 4 bases and J lost 7; bases outside the gene matches: 0. CDR3 length: 12 amino acids. DNA for the CDR3: TGCAGCGTTGGGACAGGGAATTCACCCCTCCACTTT. The encoded protein is CSVGTGNSPLHF.

The chain links TRBV2 to TRBJ1-1; no clear D. The CDR3 extends over 13 amino acids. Trimming cost V 7 bases and J 6 bases, with 15 bases left between them. Germline V gene data show CDR1 as SNHLY and CDR2 as FYNNEI. CDR3 protein: CASIGRGRSEAFF. The CDR3 bases are TGTGCCAGCATCGGACGGGGTAGGTCTGAAGCTTTCTTT.

The V gene is TRBV11-2, the J gene TRBJ2-2; the match to TRBD2 covers 10 bases. The CDR3 runs 18 residues. Looked up from germline, CDR1 is SGHAT and CDR2 is FQNNGV. V trimming: 5 bases; J trimming: 7 bases; junction bases outside the gene matches: 16. DNA for the CDR3: TGTGCCAGCAGCCCACTCCCTTTAGCGGGGGGCCGTGGCGGGGAGCTGTTTTTT. This gives the protein CASSPLPLAGGRGGELFF.

A single count supports this clone. J is TRBJ2-5 and V is TRBV7-6, with a weak D call TRBD2 (6 bases). In germline, CDR1 is SGHVS, CDR2 FNYEAQ. The V and J ends lost 11 bases and 0 bases respectively, with 13 bases between them. The CDR3 totals 13 residues. The CDR3 reads CASFSGNQETQYF. Written as DNA, the CDR3 is TGTGCCTCCTTTAGCGGAAACCAAGAGACCCAGTACTTC. The entire variable domain, with the rest obtained from reference TRBV7-6 and TRBJ2-5, is as follows: GAGVSQSPRYKVTKRGQDVALRCDPISGHVSLYWYRQALGQGPEFLTYFNYEAQQDKSGLPNDRFSAERPEGSISTLTIQRTEQRDSAMYRCASFSGNQETQYFGPGTRLLVL.

V gene TRBV7-2 combines with J gene TRBJ2-7, with 7 positions matching TRBD1. The CDR3 runs to 15 residues. V was pared by 5 bases and J by 7 bases, with 14 bases of the junction left unmatched. The V gene's germline CDR1 is SGHTA and CDR2 FQGNSA. This CDR3 reads CASSPRDSQYGEQYF. Written as DNA, the CDR3 is TGTGCCAGCAGCCCGAGGGACAGTCAATACGGGGAGCAGTACTTC.

The chain employs TRBV6-6 and TRBJ1-2, with D possibly being TRBD1 (5 bases). CDR1 MNHNY and CDR2 SVGAGI come from the germline V gene (reference sequence). V was trimmed by 8 bases and J by 3 bases, leaving 13 bases between them. The CDR3 sequence is 13 residues long. CDR3 loop: CASGDSPHYGYTF. The CDR3 coding sequence is TGTGCCAGCGGCGACAGCCCCCACTATGGCTACACCTTC.

This clone is a singleton in its sample. The V call is TRBV6-8, the J call TRBJ1-1; D not certain. V was clipped by 3 bases and J by 0 bases, with 23 bases between them. The CDR3 contains 19 residues. Germline lookup yields CDR1 MNHGY and CDR2 SAAAGT. CDR3 residues: CASSYMRGSVDALNTEAFF. CDR3 sequence (DNA): TGTGCCAGCAGTTATATGCGCGGGAGTGTGGATGCCTTGAACACTGAAGCTTTCTTT.

The chain carries TRBV5-1 and TRBJ2-2, with unresolved D. Germline CDR1 is SGHRS and CDR2 is YFSETQ. V gave up 2 bases and J gave up 9 bases, with 11 bases separating them. The CDR3 covers 13 residues. The chain's CDR3 is CASSLPTERELFF. The CDR3 coding sequence is TGCGCCAGCAGCTTACCGACTGAGCGGGAGCTGTTTTTT.

V and J are TRBV30 and TRBJ1-1, with D unclear. V was pared by 2 bases and J by 5 bases, with 15 bases between. The CDR3 is made up of 14 amino acids. Germline loops: CDR1 GTSNPN, CDR2 SVGIG (reference sequence). The CDR3 nucleotides read TGTGCCTGGAGTTGGCCGCCGGGGAGTACTGAAGCTTTCTTT. Its translation is CAWSWPPGSTEAFF.

This clone came up once. Other nucleotide sequences from this sample produce the same CDR3. V is TRBV28 and J is TRBJ2-7; 10 nucleotides match TRBD1. The junction had 5 bases not matched to a gene; V was cut back by 6 bases and J by 3 bases. Germline CDR1 reads MDHEN; CDR2 reads SYDVKM. This CDR3 contains 14 residues. DNA of the CDR3: TGTGCCAGCAGCCCGGGGGACAGGGGCTACGAGCAGTACTTC. Its protein is CASSPGDRGYEQYF.

V is TRBV19 and J is TRBJ1-5, with 9 bases identical to TRBD1. V lost 8 bases, J lost 7 bases, and 12 bases stayed unmatched. Per the germline V gene, CDR1 is LNHDA and CDR2 is SQIVND (reference sequence). The CDR3 is 15 amino acids. For the CDR3, the DNA is TGTGCCAGTTCCGGATACAGGGGGCGCGGGCAGCCCCAGCATTTT. Protein sequence: CASSGYRGRGQPQHF.

This clone came up once. The V and J genes are TRBV4-1 and TRBJ2-3; 7 bases map to TRBD2. CDR1 and CDR2 from the germline V gene are MGHRA and YSYEKL. Losses at the gene ends were 1 base for V and 3 bases for J; bases not matched to a gene: 4. The CDR3 length is 15 residues. The CDR3 here is CASSQGRGGTDTQYF. In nucleotides, the CDR3 is TGCGCCAGCAGCCAAGGGCGGGGAGGGACAGATACGCAGTATTTT.

The rearrangement joins TRBV6-2 or TRBV6-3 to TRBJ1-2; D gene ambiguous. The V end lost 4 bases, the J end lost 1 base, and 4 bases lay between the germline ends. In germline, CDR1 is MNHEY, CDR2 SVGEGT. This CDR3 comprises 12 residues. The DNA for the CDR3 is TGTGCCAGCAGTTGGAGTAACTATGGCTACACCTTC. Translating gives CASSWSNYGYTF.

The chain carries TRBV5-1 and TRBJ2-5, with 11 bases aligning to TRBD2. The germline V gene has CDR1 SGHRS and CDR2 YFSETQ. Losses at the gene ends were 4 bases for V and 1 base for J; bases not matched to a gene: 12. The CDR3 is 18 residues long. CDR3 amino acids: CASSKGLAVGALQETQYF. The CDR3 DNA reads TGCGCCAGCAGCAAGGGACTAGCGGTTGGCGCTCTCCAAGAGACCCAGTACTTC. The entire variable domain, with the rest obtained from reference TRBV5-1 and TRBJ2-5, is as follows: KAGVTQTPRYLIKTRGQQVTLSCSPISGHRSVSWYQQTPGQGLQFLFEYFSETQRNKGNFPGRFSGRQFSNSRSEMNVSTLELGDSALYLCASSKGLAVGALQETQYFGPGTRLLVL.